This record concerns one TCR beta chain sequence. This likely reflects a read error, since a far larger clone is one base away. This CDR3 is also generated by other DNA sequences in the sample. This specimen belongs to a study of shared clonotypes between healthy human individuals. Looked up from germline, CDR1 is MNHNS and CDR2 is SASEGT. The CDR3 loop spans 14 amino acids. Trimming took off 10 bases at V and 5 bases at J, with 21 bases between the two ends. Produced via immunoSEQ multiplex PCR; TCRdb's table is partial and in-frame only. Of 450,000 or so clones listed, roughly four fifths are singletons.

The V and J genes are TRBV6-1 and TRBJ2-7, with D perhaps matching TRBD2 (5 bases). The sample was PBMCs. This TCR came from a woman in her thirties or forties in good health. Some clones in this sample may be carry-over from other donors' samples. The CDR3 DNA reads as TGTGCCACTCGGGAATGGGGTGCCCAGAACGAGCAGTACTTC. It specifies CATREWGAQNEQYF.